This T cell receptor (beta chain) was recorded in a study of T cell repertoires in cytomegalovirus infection. Whole-study context: Recently described HLA-C-restricted plus well-studied HLA-B-restricted CMV epitopes were used. The public TCR beta signatures pointed to both CMV infection and matching HLA type. Study-level results: There were carriers of CMV plus the relevant HLA, and cumulative public TCR beta family frequency identified them. There were HLA-C-restricted CMV-specific TCR beta clonotypes dominating the ex vivo response.

TCRdb recomputed calls from the reads with MiXCR, one row per CDR3 protein. The table includes hundreds of thousands of distinct CDR3 sequences, about 33% detected once. Turning to this clonotype: As yet, its antigen is unknown.

This clonotype was sampled from a human donor in good health (CMV status not recorded). Some clones in this sample may be carry-over from other donors' samples. Sequencing was performed on cultured CD8+ T cells from PBMCs, taken from culture after CMV antigen stimulation.

The CDR3 DNA reads TGTGCCAGCAGCCCCCGAATAGCGGGGGCCTACGAGCAGTACTTC. Protein: CASSPRIAGAYEQYF. The V gene is TRBV5-5, the J gene TRBJ2-7; 9 nucleotides match TRBD2. From germline, CDR1 is SGHKS and CDR2 YYEKEE (reference sequence). V was clipped by 4 bases and J by 2 bases; unmatched bases: 7. The CDR3 is made up of 15 amino acids.